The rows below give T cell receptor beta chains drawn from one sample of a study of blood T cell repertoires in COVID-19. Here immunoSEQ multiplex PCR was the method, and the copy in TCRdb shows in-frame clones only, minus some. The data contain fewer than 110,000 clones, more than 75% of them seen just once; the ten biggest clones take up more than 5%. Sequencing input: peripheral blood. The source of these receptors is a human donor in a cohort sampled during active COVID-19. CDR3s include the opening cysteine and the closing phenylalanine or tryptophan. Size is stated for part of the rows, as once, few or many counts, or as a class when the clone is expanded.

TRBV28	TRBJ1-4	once	CASSVAGGPNEKLFF
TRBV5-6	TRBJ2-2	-	CASSFMSGDTGELFF
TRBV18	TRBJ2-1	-	CASSPGASNEQFF
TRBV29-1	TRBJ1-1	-	CSVETGAPTEAFF
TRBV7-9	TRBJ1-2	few	CASSQTRGIHYGYTF
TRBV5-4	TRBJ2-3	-	CASSPWTSTDTQYF
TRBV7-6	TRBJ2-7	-	CASSFSPEVAGDSEQYF
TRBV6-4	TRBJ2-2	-	CASSEQAGTGELFF
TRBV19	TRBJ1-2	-	CASSPGQYGYTF
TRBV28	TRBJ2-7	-	CASRPYWTGRDYEQYF
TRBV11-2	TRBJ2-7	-	CASSLIAGRSYEQYF
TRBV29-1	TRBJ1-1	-	CSVESPRKNTEAFF
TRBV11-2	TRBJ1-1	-	CASSCPDRETEAFF
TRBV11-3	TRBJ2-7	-	CASSLENGFEQYF
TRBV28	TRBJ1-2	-	CASSSPNYGYTF
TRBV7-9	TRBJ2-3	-	CASRPGGAGVADTQYF
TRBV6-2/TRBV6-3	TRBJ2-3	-	CASSYGGAVTDTQYF
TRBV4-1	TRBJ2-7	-	CASSLMTATYEQYF
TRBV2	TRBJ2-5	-	CASAKQGIETQYF
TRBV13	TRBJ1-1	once	CASSRDGGSNTEAFF